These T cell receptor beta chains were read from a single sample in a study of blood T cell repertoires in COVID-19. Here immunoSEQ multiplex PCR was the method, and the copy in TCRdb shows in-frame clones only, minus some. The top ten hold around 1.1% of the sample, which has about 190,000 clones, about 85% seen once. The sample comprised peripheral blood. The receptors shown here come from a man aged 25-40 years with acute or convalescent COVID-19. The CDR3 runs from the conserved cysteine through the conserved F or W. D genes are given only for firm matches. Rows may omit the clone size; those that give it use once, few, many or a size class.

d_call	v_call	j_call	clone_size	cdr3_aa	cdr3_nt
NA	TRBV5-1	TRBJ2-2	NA	CASSLDRMNTGELFF	TGCGCCAGCAGCTTGGACAGAATGAACACCGGGGAGCTGTTTTTT
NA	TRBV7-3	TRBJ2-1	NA	CASSYGGDYLDEQFF	TGTGCCAGCTCATATGGCGGAGACTACTTGGATGAGCAGTTCTTC
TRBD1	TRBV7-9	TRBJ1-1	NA	CASSHGQGRRNTEAFF	TGTGCCAGCAGCCACGGACAGGGCAGACGGAACACTGAAGCTTTCTTT
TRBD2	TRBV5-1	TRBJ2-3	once	CASSSAGSTDTQYF	TGCGCCAGCAGCTCAGCGGGGAGCACAGATACGCAGTATTTT
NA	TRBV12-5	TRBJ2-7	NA	CASGLRSGPYEQYF	TGTGCTAGTGGTTTGAGGTCAGGGCCCTACGAGCAGTACTTC
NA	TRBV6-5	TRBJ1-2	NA	CAIAYQSPYGYTF	TGTGCCATAGCATATCAGTCCCCTTATGGCTACACCTTC
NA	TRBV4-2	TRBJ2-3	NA	CASSQSPGTAQYF	TGTGCCAGCAGCCAGAGTCCAGGTACAGCGCAGTATTTT
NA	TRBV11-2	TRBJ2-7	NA	CASSFHYEQYF	TGTGCCAGCAGCTTCCACTACGAGCAGTACTTC
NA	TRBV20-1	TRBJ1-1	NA	CSASERGAFF	TGCAGTGCTAGCGAAAGAGGGGCTTTCTTT
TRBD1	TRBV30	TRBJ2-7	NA	CASQGQPYEQYF	TGTGCCTCCCAGGGACAGCCCTACGAGCAGTACTTC
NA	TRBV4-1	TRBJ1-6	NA	CASSQDLQGRYGPLHF	TGCGCCAGCAGCCAAGATCTTCAGGGGCGATATGGACCCCTCCACTTT
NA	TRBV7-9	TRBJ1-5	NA	CASSLDWHQPQHF	TGTGCCAGCAGCCTGGACTGGCATCAGCCCCAGCATTTT
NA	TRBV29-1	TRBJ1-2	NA	CSVESRQWNGYTF	TGCAGCGTTGAGAGCAGGCAGTGGAATGGCTACACCTTC
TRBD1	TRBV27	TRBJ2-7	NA	CASRSPGQGKYEQYF	TGTGCCAGCAGAAGCCCGGGACAGGGAAAGTACGAGCAGTACTTC
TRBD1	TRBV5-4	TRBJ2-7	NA	CASSLTGNREQYF	TGTGCCAGCAGTTTGACAGGGAATCGGGAGCAGTACTTC
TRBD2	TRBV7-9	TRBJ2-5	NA	CASSSLGVGTMQETQYF	TGTGCCAGCAGCAGTTTGGGAGTCGGGACTATGCAAGAGACCCAGTACTTC
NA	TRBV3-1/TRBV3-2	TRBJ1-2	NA	CASSQALGYTF	TGTGCCAGCAGCCAAGCGTTAGGCTACACCTTC
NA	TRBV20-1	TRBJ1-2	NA	CSASVRLYGYTF	TGCAGTGCTAGTGTCAGGTTGTATGGCTACACCTTC
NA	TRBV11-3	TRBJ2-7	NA	CASSLGGQDEQYF	TGTGCCAGCAGCTTGGGGGGGCAGGACGAGCAGTACTTC
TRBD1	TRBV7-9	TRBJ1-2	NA	CASSQGQGHGYTF	TGTGCCAGCAGCCAGGGACAGGGCCACGGCTACACCTTC
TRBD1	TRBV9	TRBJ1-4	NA	CASSDDRGLTNEKLFF	TGTGCCAGCAGCGATGACAGGGGGCTGACTAATGAAAAACTGTTTTTT
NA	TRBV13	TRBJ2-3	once	CASTERFTDTQYF	TGTGCCAGCACCGAGCGGTTCACAGATACGCAGTATTTT
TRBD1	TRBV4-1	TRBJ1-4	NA	CASSQTGTGNEKLFF	TGCGCCAGCAGTCAGACCGGGACAGGGAATGAAAAACTGTTTTTT
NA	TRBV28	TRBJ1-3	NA	CASSHPRGVTIYF	TGTGCCAGCAGCCATCCGCGAGGAGTAACCATATATTTT
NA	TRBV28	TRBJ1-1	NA	CASSLGHSEAFF	TGTGCCAGCAGTTTAGGGCATAGTGAAGCTTTCTTT
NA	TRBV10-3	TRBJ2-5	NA	CAISESTGVQETQYF	TGTGCCATCAGTGAGTCGACCGGGGTCCAAGAGACCCAGTACTTC
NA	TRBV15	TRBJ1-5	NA	CATSRDRSNQPQHF	TGTGCCACCAGCAGAGATCGGTCGAATCAGCCCCAGCATTTT
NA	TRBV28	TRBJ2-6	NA	CASSQEGGSGANVLTF	TGTGCCAGCAGCCAAGAGGGGGGGTCTGGGGCCAACGTCCTGACTTTC
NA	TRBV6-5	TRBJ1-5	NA	CASQGTVGNQPQHF	TGTGCCAGCCAGGGGACGGTGGGCAATCAGCCCCAGCATTTT
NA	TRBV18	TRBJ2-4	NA	CASSSGRTAKNIQYF	TGTGCCAGCTCAAGCGGTCGGACAGCCAAAAACATTCAGTACTTC
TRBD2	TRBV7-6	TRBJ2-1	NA	CASSPRTSGRFYNEQFF	TGTGCCAGCAGCCCAAGGACTAGCGGACGATTCTACAATGAGCAGTTCTTC
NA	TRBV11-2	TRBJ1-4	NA	CASSLGKRNEKLFF	TGTGCCAGCAGCTTAGGAAAGCGTAATGAAAAACTGTTTTTT
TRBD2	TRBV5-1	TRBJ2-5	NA	CASSLGLAGGPETQYF	TGCGCCAGCAGCTTGGGACTAGCGGGAGGCCCAGAGACCCAGTACTTC
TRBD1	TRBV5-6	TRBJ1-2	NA	CASSSILDRVWGYTF	TGTGCCAGCAGCTCCATACTCGACAGGGTATGGGGCTACACCTTC
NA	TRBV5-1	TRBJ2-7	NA	CASTPGEGSSEQYF	TGCGCCAGCACCCCGGGTGAAGGTTCCTCCGAGCAGTACTTC
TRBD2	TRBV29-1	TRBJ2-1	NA	CSVAGGKNNEQFF	TGCAGCGTTGCCGGGGGGAAGAACAATGAGCAGTTCTTC
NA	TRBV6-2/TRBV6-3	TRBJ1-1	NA	CASSPPQGQMNTEAFF	TGTGCCAGCAGCCCCCCGCAGGGACAAATGAACACTGAAGCTTTCTTT
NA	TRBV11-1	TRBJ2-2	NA	CASGPGTRNTGELFF	TGTGCCAGCGGCCCCGGGACACGGAACACCGGGGAGCTGTTTTTT
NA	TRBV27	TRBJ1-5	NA	CASRPGLNQPQHF	TGTGCCAGCAGACCAGGGTTGAATCAGCCCCAGCATTTT
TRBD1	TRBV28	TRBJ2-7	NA	CASRRTGSYEQYF	TGTGCCAGCAGACGGACAGGGAGCTACGAGCAGTACTTC
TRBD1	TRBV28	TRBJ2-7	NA	CASSGTGYEQYF	TGTGCCAGCAGTGGGACAGGCTACGAGCAGTACTTC
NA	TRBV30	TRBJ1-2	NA	CAWITTDGWVYGYTF	TGTGCCTGGATTACGACCGACGGGTGGGTTTATGGCTACACCTTC
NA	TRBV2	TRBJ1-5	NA	CASMRGEGSQPQHF	TGTGCCAGCATGAGAGGGGAGGGGAGTCAGCCCCAGCATTTT
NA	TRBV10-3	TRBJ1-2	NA	CAISESGDNYGYTF	TGTGCCATCAGTGAGTCAGGGGATAACTATGGCTACACCTTC
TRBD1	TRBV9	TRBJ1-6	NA	CASSVGQGEGYNSPLHF	TGTGCCAGCAGCGTAGGACAGGGGGAGGGCTATAATTCACCCCTCCACTTT
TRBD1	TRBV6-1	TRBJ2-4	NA	CASSETGDHGDIQYF	TGTGCCAGCAGTGAGACAGGGGATCACGGCGACATTCAGTACTTC
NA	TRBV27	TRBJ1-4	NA	CASSLSTGHVNEKLFF	TGTGCCAGCAGTTTATCGACAGGTCACGTTAATGAAAAACTGTTTTTT
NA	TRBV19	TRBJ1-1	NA	CASSIISENTEAFF	TGTGCCAGTAGTATAATATCAGAGAACACTGAAGCTTTCTTT
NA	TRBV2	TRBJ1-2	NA	CASRREAQRTYGYTF	TGTGCCAGCAGAAGAGAGGCGCAAAGAACTTATGGCTACACCTTC